This T cell receptor beta chain was found in a study of blood T cell repertoires in COVID-19. Clones were sequenced by immunoSEQ multiplex PCR, and TCRdb holds only the in-frame ones, with some missing. The top ten hold just under 9% of the sample, which has over 250,000 clones, around 90% seen once. This clonotype was obtained from a woman younger than 30 who had recovered from COVID-19. Sequencing was done on a sample of PBMCs or T cells enriched from blood (not recorded which).

This chain's CDR3 is CASSQAISGMAGEQYF. The CDR3 region has the DNA TGCGCCAGCAGCCAAGCGATAAGCGGGATGGCGGGAGAGCAGTACTTC. J is TRBJ2-7 and V is TRBV4-3, with TRBD2 matching over 7 bases. The germline gives CDR1 LGHNA, CDR2 YSLEER. Germline trimming cut 1 base from V and 7 bases from J; bases unmatched to any gene: 13. The CDR3 contains 16 residues.